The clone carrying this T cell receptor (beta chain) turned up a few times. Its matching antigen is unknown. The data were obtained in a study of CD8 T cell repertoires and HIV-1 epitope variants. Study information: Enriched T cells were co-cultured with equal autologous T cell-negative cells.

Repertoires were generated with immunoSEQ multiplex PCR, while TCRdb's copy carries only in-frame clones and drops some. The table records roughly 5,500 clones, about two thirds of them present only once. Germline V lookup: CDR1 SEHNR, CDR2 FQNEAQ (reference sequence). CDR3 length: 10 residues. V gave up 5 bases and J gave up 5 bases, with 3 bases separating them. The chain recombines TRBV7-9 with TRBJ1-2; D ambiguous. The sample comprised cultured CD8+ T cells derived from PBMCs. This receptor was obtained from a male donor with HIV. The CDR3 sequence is CASSEYGYTF. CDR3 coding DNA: TGTGCCAGCAGCGAATATGGCTACACCTTC.